One and the same sample provided the 26 T cell receptor beta chains below, sequenced in a study of T cell repertoires in cytomegalovirus infection. TCRdb re-called the reads with MiXCR, one entry per CDR3 protein. The sample shows a few hundred thousand distinct CDR3 sequences, 15% to 20% of them seen only once. The sample comprised PBMCs. The receptor source for this set is a human donor in good health (CMV status not recorded). Some clones in this sample may be carry-over from other donors' samples.

This clonotype came up many times. The chain uses TRBV7-6 and TRBJ2-5; 8 bases are a match to TRBD2. The CDR3 consists of 15 residues. Losses at the gene ends were 2 bases for V and 4 bases for J; bases not matched to a gene: 6. CDR1 is SGHVS, CDR2 FNYEAQ, per germline. Written as DNA, the CDR3 is TGTGCCAGCAGCTTATATCAGCGGGGGCGAGAGACCCAGTACTTC. Protein product: CASSLYQRGRETQYF.

The table lists this clonotype with many counts. The chain carries TRBV7-8 and TRBJ2-1; 8 bases are a match to TRBD1. After removal of 2 bases from V and 8 bases from J, the junction contained 8 bases not matched to a gene. CDR3 length equals 15 residues. Germline CDR1 reads SGHVS; CDR2 reads FQNEAQ. The DNA for the CDR3 is TGTGCCAGCAGCTTATTGCAGGGGGCTATCGATGAGCAGTTCTTC. Its translation: CASSLLQGAIDEQFF.

This clonotype was counted ten times or more. The rearrangement uses TRBV25-1 and TRBJ1-2; weak D call: TRBD1 (5 bases). CDR1 and CDR2 (germline): MGHDK, SYGVNS. Trimming pared 9 bases from V and 4 bases from J, leaving 12 bases between. CDR3 length: 12 amino acids. The CDR3 loop is CASRRGSYGYTF. The CDR3 nucleotides read TGTGCCAGTAGGAGGGGATCCTATGGCTACACCTTC.

This rearrangement joins TRBV7-2 to TRBJ2-2, with D unresolved. The CDR3 runs to 14 residues. The germline gives CDR1 SGHTA, CDR2 FQGNSA. Trimming took off 5 bases at V and 3 bases at J, with 10 bases between the two ends. Here the CDR3 DNA reads TGTGCCAGCAGCGGGCAGATGTACACCGGGGAGCTGTTTTTT. It encodes CASSGQMYTGELFF.

This clonotype has just a few counts. The V and J genes are TRBV5-5 and TRBJ2-1, with TRBD2 as a possible D gene (6 bases). This CDR3 spans 15 amino acids. Germline V lookup: CDR1 SGHKS, CDR2 YYEKEE (reference sequence). The germline V and J ends were trimmed by 0 bases and 4 bases, with 11 bases remaining between them. In nucleotides, the CDR3 is TGTGCCAGCAGCTTGGCCCCACGGGAGTACAATGAGCAGTTCTTC. It encodes CASSLAPREYNEQFF. The variable domain in full, completed from reference TRBV5-5 and TRBJ2-1, reads DAGVTQSPTHLIKTRGQQVTLRCSPISGHKSVSWYQQVLGQGPQFIFQYYEKEERGRGNFPDRFSARQFPNYSSELNVNALLLGDSALYLCASSLAPREYNEQFFGPGTRLTVL.

This clonotype has more than one count but fewer than ten. J is TRBJ1-2 and V is TRBV9, with D unresolved. The V end was cut by 0 bases, the J end by 5 bases, with 14 bases between. The germline gives CDR1 SGDLS, CDR2 YYNGEE. CDR3 size: 15 residues. The CDR3 DNA follows: TGTGCCAGCAGCGTAGCCCCACGCGGGGATTATGGCTACACCTTC. Translated: CASSVAPRGDYGYTF.

The chain employs TRBV7-6 and TRBJ2-4, with 8 bases that match TRBD2. The J segment lost 7 bases and the V segment lost 5 bases, leaving 7 bases of the junction unmatched. Germline V lookup: CDR1 SGHVS, CDR2 FNYEAQ. The CDR3 sequence is 14 residues long. This chain's CDR3 is CASSIVGTRNIQYF. The DNA of the CDR3 is TGTGCCAGCAGCATAGTCGGGACTAGGAACATTCAGTACTTC.

As regards this clonotype: This sequence may be a read error, since a much larger clone differs from it by one base. V usage is TRBV10-3 and J usage is TRBJ1-6, with D perhaps matching TRBD1 (6 bases). The germline CDR1 and CDR2 sequences are ENHRY and SYGVKD. V lost 6 bases, J lost 4 bases, and 16 bases lay in between. This CDR3 region has 16 residues. The DNA for the CDR3 is TGTGCCATCAGAGAGCCCACAGGGAGTTATAATTCACCCCTCCACTTT. Translation: CAIREPTGSYNSPLHF.

A few counts support this clonotype. This chain uses TRBV20-1 with TRBJ2-1, with D possibly TRBD1 on 6 matching bases. The CDR3 length is 11 residues. The V end lost 4 bases, the J end lost 6 bases, and 7 bases lay between the germline ends. Germline CDR1 is DFQATT and CDR2 is SNEGSKA (reference sequence). The CDR3 DNA reads TGCAGTGCTACAGGGGCCAATGAGCAGTTCTTC. This gives the protein CSATGANEQFF.

This clonotype has only a few counts. The V call is TRBV20-1, the J call TRBJ2-1, with 8 nucleotides matching TRBD2. Germline CDR1 and CDR2: DFQATT and SNEGSKA (reference sequence). V lost 5 bases, J lost 2 bases, and 17 bases stayed unmatched. The CDR3 is made up of 18 amino acids. The chain's CDR3 is CSARPTGGAWATYNEQFF. The DNA of the CDR3 is TGCAGTGCTCGCCCGACGGGGGGGGCGTGGGCCACCTACAATGAGCAGTTCTTC.

This clonotype was detected many times. V and J are TRBV7-2 and TRBJ2-5; D perhaps matches TRBD1 (6 bases). The CDR3 contains 14 residues. V shed 1 base and J shed 5 bases, with 11 bases lying between them. The germline V gene encodes CDR1 SGHTA and CDR2 FQGNSA. The CDR3 coding sequence is TGTGCCAGCAGCTTAGAACTAAGGGGGGAGACCCAGTACTTC. This sequence encodes CASSLELRGETQYF.

This clonotype was recorded many times. The chain joins TRBV19 to TRBJ1-5; 10 nucleotides align to TRBD1. The CDR3 loop spans 16 amino acids. Trimming removed 3 bases from V and 6 bases from J; junction bases left unmatched: 8. Germline values: CDR1 LNHDA, CDR2 SQIVND (reference sequence). This CDR3 is CASSIGDRGFVQPQHF. In nucleotides, the CDR3 is TGTGCCAGTAGTATCGGGGACAGGGGTTTCGTTCAGCCCCAGCATTTT.

This clonotype has ten or more counts. This chain links TRBV6-5 with TRBJ1-6; 8 bases align to TRBD1. The CDR3 is made up of 16 amino acids. V was clipped by 6 bases and J by 0 bases; unmatched bases: 4. Germline assignment: CDR1 MNHEY and CDR2 SVGAGI. The CDR3 region is CASRGQGSSYNSPLHF. The CDR3 DNA follows: TGTGCCAGCAGAGGACAGGGCAGCTCCTATAATTCACCCCTCCACTTT.

This clonotype was counted at least ten times. The DNA of the CDR3 is TGTGCCAGCAGTTTTCTGGAGAACACAGATACGCAGTATTTT. Protein product: CASSFLENTDTQYF. The V and J genes are TRBV12-3 or TRBV12-4 and TRBJ2-3; D is undetermined. Trimming cost V 3 bases and J 2 bases, with 9 bases left between them. There are 14 residues in the CDR3.

The chain joins TRBV29-1 to TRBJ2-7, with D unclear. Germline loops: CDR1 SQVTM, CDR2 ANQGSEA. This CDR3 is built from 13 residues. V shed 1 base and J shed 3 bases, with 10 bases lying between them. CDR3 region: CSVEVNSRYEQYF. CDR3 coding DNA: TGCAGCGTTGAAGTGAACAGCCGCTACGAGCAGTACTTC.

This clonotype was seen at least ten times. The rearrangement joins TRBV7-2 to TRBJ1-2; D remains ambiguous. Germline V lookup: CDR1 SGHTA, CDR2 FQGNSA. The V end lost 3 bases, the J end lost 4 bases, and 9 bases lay between the germline ends. The CDR3 covers 13 residues. The CDR3 loop reads CASSFPQTYGYTF. CDR3 coding DNA: TGTGCCAGCAGCTTTCCACAGACCTATGGCTACACCTTC.

This clonotype was seen more than once but under ten times. A read error may account for a junction end that differs from germline. The chain has TRBV20-1 and TRBJ2-7; D possibly matches TRBD1 or TRBD2 (5 bases each). CDR1 is DFQATT, CDR2 SNEGSKA, per germline (reference sequence). The CDR3 consists of 14 residues. CDR3 bases: TGCAGCGCTATGGGGACCGCGGCCTCCTACGAGCAGTACTTC. This codes for CSAMGTAASYEQYF.

As concerns this clonotype: A read error is possible here, since a much larger clone lies one base away. The chain carries TRBV7-9 and TRBJ2-3; either TRBD1 or TRBD2 may supply D (5 bases each). This CDR3 contains 13 residues. Germline V gene sequence: CDR1 SEHNR, CDR2 FQNEAQ (reference sequence). CDR3 bases: TGTGCCAGCAGACCCCCCGGGGCAGATATGCAGTATTTT. Its translation: CASRPPGADMQYF.

V is TRBV12-3 or TRBV12-4 and J is TRBJ1-1, with D unclear. The CDR3 runs to 13 residues. Trimming removed 0 bases at V and 6 bases at J, with 8 bases between. The CDR3 coding sequence is TGTGCCAGCAGTTTAGCGCGGGTTTCTGAAGCTTTCTTT. This encodes CASSLARVSEAFF.

V gene TRBV7-9 combines with J gene TRBJ2-7; a weak D match, TRBD2 (6 bases). This CDR3 is 12 amino acids long. Per germline, CDR1 SEHNR and CDR2 FQNEAQ (reference sequence). Trimming took off 6 bases at V and 4 bases at J, with 10 bases between the two ends. The CDR3 bases are TGTGCCAGCAGGGAAAGCGGGTACGAGCAGTACTTC. Encoded protein: CASRESGYEQYF.

The chain uses TRBV27 and TRBJ1-1, with 7 bases matching TRBD1. The CDR3 length is 14 residues. Trimming removed 8 bases from V and 8 bases from J; junction bases left unmatched: 14. Germline CDR1 reads MNHEY; CDR2 reads SMNVEV (reference sequence). Written as DNA, the CDR3 is TGTGCCAGCGGTTATGACAGGGCGGCAACCGAAGCTTTCTTT. Its translation is CASGYDRAATEAFF.

This clonotype has a handful of counts. The chain joins TRBV11-2 to TRBJ2-5, with 12 bases that match TRBD2. V was pared by 3 bases and J by 2 bases, with 4 bases of the junction left unmatched. The germline V gene has CDR1 SGHAT and CDR2 FQNNGV. The CDR3 spans 16 residues. CDR3 DNA: TGTGCCAGCAGCTTCCGACTAGCGGGAGCGCAAGAGACCCAGTACTTC. Encoded protein: CASSFRLAGAQETQYF.

V and J are TRBV28 and TRBJ2-1; D is perhaps TRBD2 (6 bases). V shed 4 bases and J shed 6 bases, with 16 bases lying between them. This CDR3 region has 15 residues. Germline CDR1 MDHEN, CDR2 SYDVKM. CDR3 residues: CASSSPHPGGNEQFF. CDR3 coding DNA: TGTGCCAGCAGTTCTCCACACCCCGGGGGCAATGAGCAGTTCTTC.

The gene calls are TRBV19 and TRBJ1-3; D is possibly TRBD1 (6 bases). The germline CDR1 and CDR2 sequences are LNHDA and SQIVND (reference sequence). With 5 bases removed from V and 3 bases from J, the gap between germline ends came to 20 bases. CDR3 length: 17 residues. CDR3 amino acids: CASSPAGTRKSGNTIYF. CDR3 nucleotides: TGTGCCAGTAGTCCGGCCGGGACAAGGAAAAGTGGAAACACCATATATTTT.

This clonotype was seen many times. The chain has TRBV11-2 and TRBJ2-5, with D maybe TRBD2 (5 bases). Germline CDR1 and CDR2: SGHAT and FQNNGV. CDR3 length equals 16 residues. The ends were cut back, 3 bases at V and 5 bases at J, with 19 bases in the middle. CDR3 coding DNA: TGTGCCAGCAGCTTGGAGGTGACCCGGTTGTGGGAGACCCAGTACTTC. Translating it yields CASSLEVTRLWETQYF.

The genes are TRBV7-2 and TRBJ2-3, with D possibly matching TRBD1 (6 bases). The CDR3 runs to 13 residues. Germline CDR1 SGHTA, CDR2 FQGNSA. Deletions cut 5 bases from V and 9 bases from J, with 15 bases between. Here the CDR3 reads CASSPTGIGTQYF. The CDR3 DNA sequence: TGTGCCAGCAGCCCAACAGGGATCGGGACGCAGTATTTT.